This section outlines one T cell receptor (beta chain) sequence together with its context. Its target antigen remains unknown. The input lacks base qualities; no much larger clone sits a single base away. CDR1 MNHNS and CDR2 SASEGT were looked up in the germline V gene. Its CDR3 holds 14 amino acids, cysteine through phenylalanine. Solely the CDR3 DNA is kept, with 42 bases framed from the first base. Trimming takes 2 bases from V and 5 bases from J, and the germline ends sit 12 bases apart. Genomic DNA was extracted from sorted cells for sequencing of the TCRbeta CDR3 region. The immunoSEQ Assay was used to sequence the TCRbeta CDR3 regions. The clones in this table, taken by TCRdb from immuneACCESS, are in-frame only. Not every clone is retained; where verified, under half of the shortfall comes from an unresolved V gene, and the cause of the rest is unknown. The sample table holds fewer than 65,000 clones, of which approximately 91% were seen once. The ten largest clones take up about 17% of the sample.

The trial excluded patients who had a history of autoimmune disease or who were on systemic immunosuppression. Peripheral blood for TCR sequencing was collected from all dose cohorts at baseline, on cycle 4 day 1, and on cycle 7 day 1. The samples were taken from a phase I, first-in-human, multicenter, open-label dose-escalation trial of ivuxolimab. Adults with locally advanced or metastatic head and neck squamous cell, hepatocellular, melanoma or renal cell carcinoma were enrolled in the trial. CD4+ and CD8+ T cells were sorted separately from peripheral blood before TCR sequencing. The sample belongs to a study of OX40 agonist ivuxolimab in advanced cancers. For context, the study as a whole: Ivuxolimab was a fully human IgG2 agonistic monoclonal antibody targeting the costimulatory receptor OX40 (CD134). Intravenous ivuxolimab was administered to patients every 2 weeks at six dose levels: 0.01, 0.1, 0.3, 1.5, 3 and 10 mg/kg. Of the approximately 54 dose-escalation patients, hepatocellular carcinoma was present in about 20, melanoma in about 15, renal cell carcinoma in 9 and head and neck cancer in 9. In the dose-escalation cohort, around four fifths of patients were male, and the mean age was around 60 years, with a range of about 23 to 85. Prior anti-PD-1, anti-PD-L1 or anti-CTLA-4 therapy was permitted, and checkpoint inhibitors had been received by 40% to 50% of dose-escalation patients. Partial responses occurred in three dose-escalation patients, of whom one had hepatocellular carcinoma and two had cutaneous melanoma. Peripheral TCRbeta sequencing aimed to test whether ivuxolimab altered TCR sequence diversity and caused clonal T-cell expansion. The paper covers the monotherapy dose-escalation part of the phase I ivuxolimab trial, which included N ≈ 57 patients. Overall study outcomes, separate from this receptor: The antigen specificity of the clonally expanded peripheral T cells was not determined. Low levels of normalized T-cell clonal expansion were also seen in some patients who did not respond. After ivuxolimab, more expanded clones were found on average in CD8+ T cells than in CD4+ T cells. In partial responders in the 0.1-3.0 mg/kg groups, normalized peripheral clonal expansion was found to be among the lowest, especially among CD8+ T cells. At doses of 0.1 to 3.0 mg/kg, clonal expansion of both CD4+ and CD8+ T cells in blood was seen between baseline and week 6.

The sequence derives from an adult with an advanced solid tumor such as melanoma, head and neck, liver or kidney cancer. The sequence links TRBV6-1 to TRBJ1-2, and possibly TRBD1, on 5 matching bases. The sequencing used CD4+ or CD8+ T cells sorted from blood, collected in a trial of the OX40 agonist ivuxolimab. CDR3 region: CASSEIQGVYGYTF. Here is the DNA: TGTGCCAGCAGTGAAATCCAGGGCGTGTATGGCTACACCTTC.